This paragraph covers one TCR beta chain sequence. The CDR3 consists of 14 residues. Trimming left V 6 bases short and J 2 bases short, with 14 bases between. Germline V gene data show CDR1 as LNHDA and CDR2 as SQIVND (reference sequence). The study assigned cohorts using participant-reported clinical history. The sample belongs to a study of blood T cell repertoires in COVID-19. Study at large: PBMCs, B-cell-depleted T cells, or T cells were the source of the cDNA or gDNA that made up the material.

Original analysis: Reference gene primer amplification gave nucleated cell count estimates. TCRdb's copy holds only in-frame clones and misses some; the assay was immunoSEQ multiplex PCR. The V and J calls and the clone size are those of that table, but D and trimming were determined from the DNA. The sample lists a few hundred thousand clones, about nine tenths occurring once. The specimen sequenced was PBMCs or T cells enriched from blood (not recorded which). This clonotype was sampled from a man younger than 30 who had recovered from COVID-19. The chain carries TRBV19 and TRBJ2-7; D perhaps matches TRBD1 (6 bases). CDR3 sequence (DNA): TGTGCCAGTAGCATCACGCCAGGGGCCTACGAGCAGTACTTC. As protein: CASSITPGAYEQYF.